These T cell receptor beta chains were read from a single sample in a study of graft-versus-host responses after intestinal transplantation. Their antigens are not known. TCRdb's table, derived via immunoSEQ multiplex PCR, lists solely in-frame clones and lacks some. The sample carries roughly 98,000 clones, 85% to 95% recorded once. The sample here was unstimulated CD8+ T cells sorted from spleen or lymph node cells, taken before transplant. These receptors were taken from a human donor who was the organ donor for an intestinal transplant. Each CDR3 is given with its conserved first and last residue. The D gene is left open where the match is weak. A row's size may be missing; if present it is once, few, many or a size class.

D gene: NA; clone size: NA; J gene: TRBJ2-7; V gene: TRBV9; CDR3 protein: CASSPPGGSYEQYF; CDR3 DNA: TGTGCCAGCAGCCCTCCCGGCGGGTCCTACGAGCAGTACTTC
D gene: TRBD2; clone size: NA; J gene: TRBJ2-2; V gene: TRBV7-6; CDR3 protein: CASSLAELANTGELFF; CDR3 DNA: TGTGCCAGCAGCTTAGCGGAACTAGCGAATACCGGGGAGCTGTTTTTT
D gene: TRBD1; clone size: NA; J gene: TRBJ2-6; V gene: TRBV11-2; CDR3 protein: CASSSGQAGFSSGANVLTF; CDR3 DNA: TGTGCCAGCAGCTCCGGACAGGCGGGCTTCAGCTCTGGGGCCAACGTCCTGACTTTC
D gene: TRBD2; clone size: NA; J gene: TRBJ2-1; V gene: TRBV7-9; CDR3 protein: CASSFSGLAAYNEQFF; CDR3 DNA: TGTGCCAGCAGCTTCTCGGGACTAGCGGCTTACAATGAGCAGTTCTTC
D gene: TRBD2; clone size: NA; J gene: TRBJ2-7; V gene: TRBV10-2; CDR3 protein: CASSDPGLASRNEQYF; CDR3 DNA: TGCGCCAGCAGTGACCCCGGACTAGCCTCAAGAAACGAGCAGTACTTC
D gene: NA; clone size: NA; J gene: TRBJ1-6; V gene: TRBV6-5; CDR3 protein: CASSFQDGSPLHF; CDR3 DNA: TGTGCCAGCAGTTTTCAGGATGGTTCACCCCTCCACTTT
D gene: NA; clone size: once; J gene: TRBJ1-5; V gene: TRBV9; CDR3 protein: CASSVDGNQPQHF; CDR3 DNA: TGTGCCAGCAGCGTAGACGGGAATCAGCCCCAGCATTTT
D gene: NA; clone size: NA; J gene: TRBJ2-5; V gene: TRBV12-1; CDR3 protein: CASSFVSVPGEGETQYF; CDR3 DNA: TGTGCCAGCAGCTTTGTGTCGGTCCCGGGAGAGGGGGAGACCCAGTACTTC
D gene: TRBD2; clone size: NA; J gene: TRBJ2-1; V gene: TRBV27; CDR3 protein: CASSLSGRAYNEQFF; CDR3 DNA: TGTGCCAGCAGTTTAAGCGGGAGGGCCTACAATGAGCAGTTCTTC
D gene: NA; clone size: NA; J gene: TRBJ1-2; V gene: TRBV27; CDR3 protein: CASRRTSRMVGYTF; CDR3 DNA: TGTGCCAGCAGGAGGACAAGTCGTATGGTCGGCTACACCTTC
D gene: TRBD2; clone size: NA; J gene: TRBJ2-1; V gene: TRBV7-8; CDR3 protein: CASITELPGLAGVHEQFF; CDR3 DNA: TGTGCCAGCATCACAGAGCTACCGGGACTAGCGGGAGTACATGAGCAGTTCTTC
D gene: TRBD2; clone size: NA; J gene: TRBJ2-2; V gene: TRBV29-1; CDR3 protein: CSVVAGASGELFF; CDR3 DNA: TGCAGCGTTGTAGCGGGAGCGTCCGGGGAGCTGTTTTTT
D gene: NA; clone size: NA; J gene: TRBJ2-1; V gene: TRBV27; CDR3 protein: CASSFLLSINEQFF; CDR3 DNA: TGTGCCAGCAGTTTTTTACTGAGCATCAATGAGCAGTTCTTC
D gene: NA; clone size: NA; J gene: TRBJ1-1; V gene: TRBV5-4; CDR3 protein: CASSFRGGTYTEAFF; CDR3 DNA: TGTGCCAGCAGCTTCCGAGGAGGAACGTACACTGAAGCTTTCTTT
D gene: TRBD1; clone size: NA; J gene: TRBJ2-2; V gene: TRBV19; CDR3 protein: CASSMGQGSTGELFF; CDR3 DNA: TGTGCCAGTAGTATGGGACAGGGTAGCACCGGGGAGCTGTTTTTT
D gene: NA; clone size: NA; J gene: TRBJ2-7; V gene: TRBV6-1; CDR3 protein: CASSESRSYEQYF; CDR3 DNA: TGTGCCAGCAGTGAATCGAGATCCTACGAGCAGTACTTC
D gene: NA; clone size: NA; J gene: TRBJ2-3; V gene: TRBV4-1; CDR3 protein: CASRGLTGLITDTQYF; CDR3 DNA: TGCGCCAGCAGGGGATTAACAGGGCTAATTACAGATACGCAGTATTTT
D gene: NA; clone size: NA; J gene: TRBJ1-1; V gene: TRBV11-2; CDR3 protein: CASRYRGEAFF; CDR3 DNA: TGTGCCAGCAGATACCGAGGGGAAGCTTTCTTT
D gene: NA; clone size: NA; J gene: TRBJ2-7; V gene: TRBV5-4; CDR3 protein: CASRPTIAEAYEQYF; CDR3 DNA: TGTGCCAGCAGACCGACTATAGCGGAGGCCTACGAGCAGTACTTC
D gene: TRBD2; clone size: NA; J gene: TRBJ2-1; V gene: TRBV5-1; CDR3 protein: CASSLETSGRFNEQFF; CDR3 DNA: TGCGCCAGCAGCTTGGAAACTAGCGGGAGGTTCAATGAGCAGTTCTTC
D gene: NA; clone size: NA; J gene: TRBJ2-7; V gene: TRBV28; CDR3 protein: CASRDTGGTSYEQYF; CDR3 DNA: TGTGCCAGCAGAGACACGGGCGGGACCTCCTACGAGCAGTACTTC
D gene: TRBD2; clone size: NA; J gene: TRBJ2-1; V gene: TRBV2; CDR3 protein: CASSGTSGQLIYNEQFF; CDR3 DNA: TGTGCCAGCAGTGGTACTAGCGGGCAGTTAATCTACAATGAGCAGTTCTTC
D gene: NA; clone size: NA; J gene: TRBJ2-7; V gene: TRBV19; CDR3 protein: CASSITPRGDEQYF; CDR3 DNA: TGTGCCAGTAGTATAACCCCCCGGGGTGACGAGCAGTACTTC
D gene: TRBD1; clone size: NA; J gene: TRBJ2-1; V gene: TRBV4-1; CDR3 protein: CASSQPRDRGNDEQFF; CDR3 DNA: TGCGCCAGCAGCCAACCCCGGGACAGGGGAAACGATGAGCAGTTCTTC
D gene: NA; clone size: NA; J gene: TRBJ1-2; V gene: TRBV4-2; CDR3 protein: CASSEEAGTANYGYTF; CDR3 DNA: TGTGCCAGCAGCGAGGAGGCCGGCACAGCTAACTATGGCTACACCTTC
D gene: NA; clone size: NA; J gene: TRBJ1-5; V gene: TRBV7-9; CDR3 protein: CASSAGWAGEQPQHF; CDR3 DNA: TGTGCCAGCAGCGCTGGGTGGGCAGGGGAACAGCCCCAGCATTTT
D gene: NA; clone size: NA; J gene: TRBJ2-3; V gene: TRBV28; CDR3 protein: CASSFVLGAANTDTQYF; CDR3 DNA: TGTGCCAGCAGTTTCGTCCTAGGGGCGGCTAACACAGATACGCAGTATTTT
D gene: NA; clone size: once; J gene: TRBJ1-5; V gene: TRBV27; CDR3 protein: CASSSTGFDVYNQPQHF; CDR3 DNA: TGTGCCAGCAGTTCAACCGGGTTTGACGTCTACAATCAGCCCCAGCATTTT
D gene: NA; clone size: NA; J gene: TRBJ2-3; V gene: TRBV7-9; CDR3 protein: CASSLALVTALGDTQYF; CDR3 DNA: TGTGCCAGCAGCTTAGCGCTGGTTACAGCTCTGGGAGATACGCAGTATTTT
D gene: TRBD1; clone size: NA; J gene: TRBJ1-4; V gene: TRBV27; CDR3 protein: CASRPQGAVEKLFF; CDR3 DNA: TGTGCCAGCAGACCGCAGGGGGCGGTTGAAAAACTGTTTTTT
D gene: NA; clone size: NA; J gene: TRBJ1-2; V gene: TRBV7-2; CDR3 protein: CASSLSRANYGYTF; CDR3 DNA: TGTGCCAGCAGCTTAAGCAGGGCGAACTATGGCTACACCTTC
D gene: TRBD2; clone size: NA; J gene: TRBJ2-3; V gene: TRBV7-6; CDR3 protein: CASSLGEGTQYF; CDR3 DNA: TGTGCCAGCAGCTTGGGGGAGGGTACGCAGTATTTT
D gene: NA; clone size: NA; J gene: TRBJ2-3; V gene: TRBV7-9; CDR3 protein: CASSFGTDTQYF; CDR3 DNA: TGTGCCAGCAGCTTCGGCACAGATACGCAGTATTTT
D gene: NA; clone size: NA; J gene: TRBJ1-1; V gene: TRBV6-1; CDR3 protein: CASSRQPNTEAFF; CDR3 DNA: TGTGCCAGCTCAAGACAGCCAAACACTGAAGCTTTCTTT
D gene: NA; clone size: NA; J gene: TRBJ2-1; V gene: TRBV13; CDR3 protein: CASSLGPSSSSYNEQFF; CDR3 DNA: TGTGCCAGCAGCTTAGGCCCAAGCTCAAGCTCCTACAATGAGCAGTTCTTC
D gene: TRBD2; clone size: NA; J gene: TRBJ2-3; V gene: TRBV4-1; CDR3 protein: CASSQLKEVAGLTDTQYF; CDR3 DNA: TGCGCCAGCAGCCAACTAAAAGAAGTAGCGGGGCTCACAGATACGCAGTATTTT
D gene: NA; clone size: NA; J gene: TRBJ1-5; V gene: TRBV19; CDR3 protein: CASSIASYSNQPQHF; CDR3 DNA: TGTGCCAGTAGTATAGCCAGTTATAGCAATCAGCCCCAGCATTTT
D gene: TRBD2; clone size: few; J gene: TRBJ2-7; V gene: TRBV5-6; CDR3 protein: CASSLGGAPEQYF; CDR3 DNA: TGTGCCAGCAGCCTCGGGGGGGCTCCCGAGCAGTACTTC
D gene: NA; clone size: NA; J gene: TRBJ2-7; V gene: TRBV27; CDR3 protein: CASSYGGGHEQYF; CDR3 DNA: TGTGCCAGCAGTTATGGGGGCGGCCACGAGCAGTACTTC
D gene: TRBD1; clone size: NA; J gene: TRBJ2-7; V gene: TRBV27; CDR3 protein: CASSRTGPPRQYF; CDR3 DNA: TGTGCCAGCAGTCGGACAGGTCCCCCACGCCAGTACTTC
D gene: NA; clone size: NA; J gene: TRBJ2-3; V gene: TRBV9; CDR3 protein: CASSVRGLTDTQYF; CDR3 DNA: TGTGCCAGCAGCGTCCGGGGACTGACAGATACGCAGTATTTT
D gene: TRBD2; clone size: NA; J gene: TRBJ2-1; V gene: TRBV19; CDR3 protein: CASALLAGGYNEQFF; CDR3 DNA: TGTGCCAGTGCTCTACTAGCGGGGGGTTACAATGAGCAGTTCTTC
D gene: TRBD2; clone size: NA; J gene: TRBJ2-4; V gene: TRBV7-9; CDR3 protein: CASSLVQAGGAQNIQYF; CDR3 DNA: TGTGCCAGCAGCTTAGTTCAGGCGGGGGGCGCCCAAAACATTCAGTACTTC
D gene: TRBD2; clone size: NA; J gene: TRBJ2-7; V gene: TRBV27; CDR3 protein: CASRAGGSSYEQYF; CDR3 DNA: TGTGCCAGCCGAGCGGGAGGGTCCTCCTACGAGCAGTACTTC
D gene: TRBD2; clone size: NA; J gene: TRBJ2-5; V gene: TRBV15; CDR3 protein: CATSTQLAGGPETQYF; CDR3 DNA: TGTGCCACCAGCACGCAACTAGCGGGGGGGCCCGAGACCCAGTACTTC
D gene: NA; clone size: NA; J gene: TRBJ2-7; V gene: TRBV27; CDR3 protein: CASSQTADYEQYF; CDR3 DNA: TGTGCCAGCAGTCAGACGGCGGACTACGAGCAGTACTTC
D gene: TRBD2; clone size: NA; J gene: TRBJ2-1; V gene: TRBV6-5; CDR3 protein: CASSQGTSGDNEQFF; CDR3 DNA: TGTGCCAGCAGCCAAGGGACTAGCGGAGACAATGAGCAGTTCTTC
D gene: TRBD1; clone size: NA; J gene: TRBJ2-7; V gene: TRBV19; CDR3 protein: CASSIGTGSYEQYF; CDR3 DNA: TGTGCCAGTAGTATCGGGACAGGGTCCTACGAGCAGTACTTC
D gene: TRBD2; clone size: few; J gene: TRBJ2-5; V gene: TRBV9; CDR3 protein: CASSSNPGLAIETQYF; CDR3 DNA: TGTGCCAGCAGCTCGAACCCGGGACTAGCAATTGAGACCCAGTACTTC
D gene: NA; clone size: NA; J gene: TRBJ2-4; V gene: TRBV7-9; CDR3 protein: CASSLGGGVAAKNIQYF; CDR3 DNA: TGTGCCAGCAGCTTAGGAGGAGGGGTTGCGGCCAAAAACATTCAGTACTTC
D gene: NA; clone size: NA; J gene: TRBJ1-1; V gene: TRBV19; CDR3 protein: CASSSGGPEAFF; CDR3 DNA: TGTGCCAGTAGCTCCGGGGGGCCTGAAGCTTTCTTT
D gene: TRBD1; clone size: NA; J gene: TRBJ2-2; V gene: TRBV5-8; CDR3 protein: CASSAPRTGIGTGELFF; CDR3 DNA: TGTGCCAGCAGCGCCCCTCGGACAGGGATAGGCACCGGGGAGCTGTTTTTT
D gene: NA; clone size: once; J gene: TRBJ1-1; V gene: TRBV7-9; CDR3 protein: CASSFITEAFF; CDR3 DNA: TGTGCCAGCAGCTTTATCACTGAAGCTTTCTTT
D gene: NA; clone size: NA; J gene: TRBJ2-7; V gene: TRBV7-8; CDR3 protein: CASSPPGVVSEQYF; CDR3 DNA: TGTGCCAGCAGCCCCCCGGGGGTTGTATCCGAGCAGTACTTC
D gene: TRBD2; clone size: NA; J gene: TRBJ2-3; V gene: TRBV6-5; CDR3 protein: CASSSGTSGSTDTQYF; CDR3 DNA: TGTGCCAGCAGTTCCGGGACTAGCGGGAGCACAGATACGCAGTATTTT
D gene: TRBD1; clone size: NA; J gene: TRBJ2-7; V gene: TRBV18; CDR3 protein: CASSPPGQGSYEQYF; CDR3 DNA: TGTGCCAGCTCACCGCCGGGACAGGGCTCCTACGAGCAGTACTTC
D gene: TRBD2; clone size: once; J gene: TRBJ2-7; V gene: TRBV10-3; CDR3 protein: CAIRDPEQRGEQYF; CDR3 DNA: TGTGCCATCAGGGATCCTGAACAGCGGGGCGAGCAGTACTTC
D gene: NA; clone size: NA; J gene: TRBJ2-3; V gene: TRBV10-1; CDR3 protein: CARGANSPDTQYF; CDR3 DNA: TGCGCCCGGGGGGCCAACAGCCCGGATACGCAGTATTTT
D gene: TRBD2; clone size: NA; J gene: TRBJ2-7; V gene: TRBV28; CDR3 protein: CASSLQAGAYEQYF; CDR3 DNA: TGTGCCAGCAGTTTACAGGCGGGGGCCTACGAGCAGTACTTC